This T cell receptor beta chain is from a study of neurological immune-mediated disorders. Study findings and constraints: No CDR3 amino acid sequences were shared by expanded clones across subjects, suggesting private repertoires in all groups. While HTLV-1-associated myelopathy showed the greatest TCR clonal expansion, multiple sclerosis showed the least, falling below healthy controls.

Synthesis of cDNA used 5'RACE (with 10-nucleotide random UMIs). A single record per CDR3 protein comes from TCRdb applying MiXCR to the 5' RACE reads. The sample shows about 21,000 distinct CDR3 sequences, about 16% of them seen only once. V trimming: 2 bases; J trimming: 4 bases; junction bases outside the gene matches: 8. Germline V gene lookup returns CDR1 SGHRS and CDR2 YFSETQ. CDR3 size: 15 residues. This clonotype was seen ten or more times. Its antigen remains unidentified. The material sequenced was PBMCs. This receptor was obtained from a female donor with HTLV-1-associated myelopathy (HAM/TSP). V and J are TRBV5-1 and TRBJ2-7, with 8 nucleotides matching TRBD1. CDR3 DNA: TGCGCCAGCAGCTTCTTTGCAGGGGGCTCGTACGAGCAGTACTTC. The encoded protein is CASSFFAGGSYEQYF.